This is a list of T cell receptor beta chains from one sample in a study of cytotoxic CD8 clonotypes in ibrutinib-treated CLL. Only in-frame clones appear in the TCRdb table, and some are missing; sequencing was by immunoSEQ multiplex PCR. The sample carries around 140,000 clones, roughly 88% recorded once. The source was PBMCs, collected after 24 months of ibrutinib treatment. The receptor source for this set is a human donor with chronic lymphocytic leukemia. The CDR3 runs from the conserved cysteine through the conserved F or W. The D gene is left open where the match is weak. Clone size appears in some rows only: once, few, many, or a class for an expanded clone.

d_call | j_call | v_call | cdr3_length | clone_size | cdr3_nt | cdr3_aa
TRBD1 | TRBJ2-6 | TRBV5-1 | 17 | - | TGCGCCAGTCGGACCCGGGACAGCTTCTCTGGGGCCAACGTCCTGACTTTC | CASRTRDSFSGANVLTF
- | TRBJ1-4 | TRBV27 | 15 | - | TGTGCCAGCAGTTTATCGACGTCTACTAATGAAAAACTGTTTTTT | CASSLSTSTNEKLFF
- | TRBJ1-1 | TRBV5-1 | 13 | - | TGCGCCAGCACCCTCACCGGGGGCACTGAAGCTTTCTTT | CASTLTGGTEAFF
- | TRBJ2-1 | TRBV7-2 | 14 | once | TGTGCCAGCAGCTTAGGGCGGCAATACAATGAGCAGTTCTTC | CASSLGRQYNEQFF
TRBD2 | TRBJ2-3 | TRBV10-2 | 16 | - | TGCGCCAGCAGGGCCGGACTAGCGGGGGTTTGGGATACGCAGTATTTT | CASRAGLAGVWDTQYF
- | TRBJ2-7 | TRBV19 | 14 | once | TGTGCCAGTAGGGAAAACGGACCCTACTACGAGCAGTACTTC | CASRENGPYYEQYF
- | TRBJ1-3 | TRBV28 | 16 | few | TGTGCCAGCAGCCTCCAAATAATCTCGGGGCGAAACACCATATATTTT | CASSLQIISGRNTIYF
TRBD1 | TRBJ2-7 | TRBV2 | 15 | - | TGTGCCAGCAGCTCCCCGGACAGGGAATTGTACGAGCAGTACTTC | CASSSPDRELYEQYF
TRBD2 | TRBJ2-7 | TRBV28 | 14 | once | TGTGCCAGCATTCCGGGGGGGTCTATCTACGAGCAGTACTTC | CASIPGGSIYEQYF
TRBD1 | TRBJ2-2 | TRBV7-2 | 13 | - | TGTGCCAGCAGCTCCCAGACAGGGAGGGAGCTGTTTTTT | CASSSQTGRELFF
- | TRBJ1-5 | TRBV30 | 15 | - | TGTGCCTGGAGTCTTAAGGGGTGGAGCAATCAGCCCCAGCATTTT | CAWSLKGWSNQPQHF
- | TRBJ1-6 | TRBV30 | 15 | few | TGTGCCTCACAGGTCGCGGGCCCTTATAATTCACCCCTCCACTTT | CASQVAGPYNSPLHF
- | TRBJ2-5 | TRBV7-9 | 13 | - | TGTGCCAGCAGCCGGGGGTTCCAAGAGACCCAGTACTTC | CASSRGFQETQYF
TRBD1 | TRBJ2-7 | TRBV7-2 | 15 | - | TGTGCCAGCAGCCCAGGGACAGGAAACACCTACGAGCAGTACTTC | CASSPGTGNTYEQYF
TRBD1 | TRBJ2-1 | TRBV9 | 13 | - | TGTGCCAGAGGGACAGGGAAATACAATGAGCAGTTCTTC | CARGTGKYNEQFF
- | TRBJ2-3 | TRBV9 | 14 | - | TGTGCCAGCAGCTCTCGGACTAGCACAGATACGCAGTATTTT | CASSSRTSTDTQYF
TRBD2 | TRBJ2-1 | TRBV19 | 15 | once | TGTGCCAGTAGTTTTAGCGGGGGGGCGTCCAATGAGCAGTTCTTC | CASSFSGGASNEQFF
TRBD2 | TRBJ2-2 | TRBV5-1 | 17 | - | TGCGCCAGCAGCCCGTCCCCCGGGACTAGCTCCATCGGGGAGCTGTTTTTT | CASSPSPGTSSIGELFF
- | TRBJ2-2 | TRBV7-9 | 15 | - | TGTGCCAGCAGCTTACGACTAGCGAACACCGGGGAGCTGTTTTTT | CASSLRLANTGELFF
- | TRBJ1-1 | TRBV6-5 | 13 | - | TGTGCCAGCAGCTTGGACAGGAACACTGAAGCTTTCTTT | CASSLDRNTEAFF
- | TRBJ2-1 | TRBV7-9 | 14 | - | TGTGCTAGCCTTGGACGGCCCTCCTACAATGAGCAGTTCTTC | CASLGRPSYNEQFF
- | TRBJ1-4 | TRBV5-6 | 14 | - | TGTGCCAGCAGCTTGATACAGGGTAATGAAAAACTGTTTTTT | CASSLIQGNEKLFF
- | TRBJ2-7 | TRBV7-6 | 13 | - | TGTGCCAGCAGCTCGAGGTCCTCCTACGAGCAGTACTTC | CASSSRSSYEQYF
- | TRBJ2-6 | TRBV5-4 | 15 | - | TGTGCCAGCAGCTTGTTAGGTTCTGGGGCCAACGTCCTGACTTTC | CASSLLGSGANVLTF
- | TRBJ2-7 | TRBV7-2 | 13 | - | TGTGCCAGCAGCCGCAGGGGGGGAGAGGAGCAGTACTTC | CASSRRGGEEQYF